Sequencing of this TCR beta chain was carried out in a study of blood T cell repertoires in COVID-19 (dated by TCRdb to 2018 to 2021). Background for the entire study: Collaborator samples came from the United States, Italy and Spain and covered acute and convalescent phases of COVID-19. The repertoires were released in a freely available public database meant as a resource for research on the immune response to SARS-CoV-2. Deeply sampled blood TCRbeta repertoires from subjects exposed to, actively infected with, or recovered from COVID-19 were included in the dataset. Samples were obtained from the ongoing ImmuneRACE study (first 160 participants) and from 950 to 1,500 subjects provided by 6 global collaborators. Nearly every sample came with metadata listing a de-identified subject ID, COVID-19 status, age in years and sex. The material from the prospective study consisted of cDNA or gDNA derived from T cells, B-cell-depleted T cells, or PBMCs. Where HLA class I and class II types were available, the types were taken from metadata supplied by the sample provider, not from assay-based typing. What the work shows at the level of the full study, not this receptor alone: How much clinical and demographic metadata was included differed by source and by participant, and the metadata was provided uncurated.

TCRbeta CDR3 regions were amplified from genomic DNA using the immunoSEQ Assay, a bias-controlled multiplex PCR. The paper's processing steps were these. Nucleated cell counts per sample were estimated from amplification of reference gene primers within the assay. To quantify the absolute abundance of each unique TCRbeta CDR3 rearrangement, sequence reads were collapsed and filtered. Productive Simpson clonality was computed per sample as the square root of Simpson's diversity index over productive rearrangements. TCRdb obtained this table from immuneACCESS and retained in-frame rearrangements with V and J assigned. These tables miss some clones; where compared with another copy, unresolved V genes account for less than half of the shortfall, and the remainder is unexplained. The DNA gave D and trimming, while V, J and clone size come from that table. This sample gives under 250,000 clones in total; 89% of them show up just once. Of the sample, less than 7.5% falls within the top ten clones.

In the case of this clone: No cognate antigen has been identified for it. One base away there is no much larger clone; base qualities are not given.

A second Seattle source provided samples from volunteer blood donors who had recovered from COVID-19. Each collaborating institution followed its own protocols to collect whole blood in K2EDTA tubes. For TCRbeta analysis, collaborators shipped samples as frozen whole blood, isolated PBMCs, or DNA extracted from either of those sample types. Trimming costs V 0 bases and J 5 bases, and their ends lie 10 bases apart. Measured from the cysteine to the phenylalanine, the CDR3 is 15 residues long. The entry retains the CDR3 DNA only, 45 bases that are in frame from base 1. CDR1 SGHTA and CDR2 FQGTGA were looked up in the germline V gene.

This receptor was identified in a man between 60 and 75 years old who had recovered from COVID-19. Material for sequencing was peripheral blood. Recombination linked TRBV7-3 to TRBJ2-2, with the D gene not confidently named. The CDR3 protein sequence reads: CASSLTAPRTGELFF. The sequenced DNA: TGTGCCAGCAGCTTAACGGCCCCCCGTACCGGGGAGCTGTTTTTT. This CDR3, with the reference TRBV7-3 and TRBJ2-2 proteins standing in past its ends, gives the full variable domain GAGVSQTPSNKVTEKGKYVELRCDPISGHTALYWYRQSLGQGPEFLIYFQGTGAADDSGLPNDRFFAVRPEGSVSTLKIQRTERGDSAVYLCASSLTAPRTGELFFGEGSRLTVL.